Given below is one T cell receptor (beta chain) in context. CDR3 length: 13 amino acids. Trimming at V came to 6 bases and at J to 8 bases, leaving 8 bases not matched to a gene. Looked up from germline, CDR1 is LNHDA and CDR2 is SQIVND (reference sequence). This specimen belongs to a study of technical replicates of blood from a handful of donors. The data were produced by immunoSEQ multiplex PCR, yet TCRdb's version contains in-frame clones alone and is incomplete. Of 60,000 to 65,000 clones in the sample, almost 95% were seen once. Source material: PBMCs. The clonotype originates from a human donor in good health. Some clones in this sample may be carry-over from other donors' samples. The J gene is TRBJ1-2, the V gene TRBV19; 8 nucleotides match TRBD1. Here the CDR3 reads CASRAQGAGGYTF. The DNA of the CDR3 is TGTGCCAGTAGAGCTCAGGGGGCAGGAGGCTACACCTTC.